These 27 T cell receptor beta chains originate from one sample sequenced in a study of OX40 agonist ivuxolimab in advanced cancers. Method: immunoSEQ multiplex PCR; TCRdb's copy keeps in-frame clones and lacks some. The sample consists of 66,000 or so clones, about 90% of them appearing once. The sequences come from CD4+ or CD8+ T cells sorted from blood, collected in a trial of the OX40 agonist ivuxolimab. All receptors come from an adult with an advanced solid tumor such as melanoma, head and neck, liver or kidney cancer.

The V gene is TRBV28, the J gene TRBJ2-5; D gene uncertain. This CDR3 is built from 14 residues. Between the trimmed V and J ends, which lost 3 bases and 2 bases, there was a span of 10 bases. Germline CDR1 is MDHEN and CDR2 is SYDVKM. The CDR3 coding sequence is TGTGCCAGCAGTTTCCCAGCATTGCAAGAGACCCAGTACTTC. This sequence encodes CASSFPALQETQYF.

V usage is TRBV25-1 and J usage is TRBJ1-5; unclear D gene. The CDR3 contains 17 residues. Germline V gene sequence: CDR1 MGHDK, CDR2 SYGVNS. The V and J ends lost 2 bases and 0 bases respectively, with 14 bases between them. The CDR3, as DNA: TGTGCCAGCAGTGAACCTCGCAAGGGCGATAGCAATCAGCCCCAGCATTTT. This encodes CASSEPRKGDSNQPQHF.

The chain joins TRBV4-3 to TRBJ2-4; D is unresolved. The CDR3 length is 17 residues. Germline V lookup: CDR1 LGHNA, CDR2 YSLEER. The germline V and J ends were trimmed by 0 bases and 7 bases, with 19 bases remaining between them. The CDR3 region has the DNA TGCGCCAGCAGCCAAGAAGCAGAACGACACTATGCGAACATTCAGTACTTC. Protein: CASSQEAERHYANIQYF.

The CDR3 reads CASSQDTEGRNEKLFF. CDR3 DNA sequence: TGCGCCAGCAGCCAAGATACGGAAGGGAGAAATGAAAAACTGTTTTTT. The rearrangement links TRBV4-1 to TRBJ1-4; no definite D call. V lost 0 bases to trimming and J lost 5 bases, with 13 bases between them. CDR3 length: 16 amino acids. Germline V gene lookup returns CDR1 MGHRA and CDR2 YSYEKL.

The chain recombines TRBV9 with TRBJ2-3; 9 bases align to TRBD2. The CDR3 covers 17 residues. CDR1 SGDLS and CDR2 YYNGEE come from the germline V gene. With V trimmed by 0 bases and J by 2 bases, 7 bases remained unmatched. The CDR3 loop is CASSVGASGTLTDTQYF. The CDR3 bases are TGTGCCAGCAGCGTAGGGGCTAGCGGGACCCTCACAGATACGCAGTATTTT.

This chain joins TRBV5-1 and TRBJ2-3, with D unclear. V lost 4 bases and J 0 bases, leaving 6 bases between the germline ends. From germline, CDR1 is SGHRS and CDR2 YFSETQ. This CDR3 comprises 13 residues. The chain's CDR3 is CASSILSTDTQYF. CDR3 bases: TGCGCCAGCAGCATTTTAAGCACAGATACGCAGTATTTT.

V and J are TRBV28 and TRBJ1-2; D perhaps matches TRBD1 (6 bases). Germline values: CDR1 MDHEN, CDR2 SYDVKM. The V end lost 6 bases, the J end lost 8 bases, and 16 bases lay between the germline ends. This CDR3 region has 13 residues. The CDR3: CASRKQGAKGYTF. The CDR3 DNA is TGTGCCAGCAGGAAACAGGGTGCGAAAGGCTACACCTTC.

The chain is built from TRBV27 and TRBJ1-5; D ambiguous. CDR1 is MNHEY and CDR2 is SMNVEV in the germline V gene (reference sequence). V was pared by 2 bases and J by 1 base, with 6 bases between. This CDR3 has 14 residues. CDR3 nucleotide sequence: TGTGCCAGCAGTTTAATCGGCAGCAATCAGCCCCAGCATTTT. It is translated as CASSLIGSNQPQHF.

V and J are TRBV7-9 and TRBJ1-2; the D gene is possibly TRBD1 (5 bases). Trimming pared 4 bases from V and 2 bases from J, leaving 5 bases between. Per germline, CDR1 SEHNR and CDR2 FQNEAQ (reference sequence). CDR3 length: 12 amino acids. The CDR3 DNA sequence: TGTGCCAGCAGCTGGGGGAACTATGGCTACACCTTC. This sequence encodes CASSWGNYGYTF.

This chain joins TRBV28 and TRBJ2-3; D gene unclear. V was pared by 3 bases and J by 2 bases, with 9 bases between. This CDR3 contains 14 residues. The germline V gene has CDR1 MDHEN and CDR2 SYDVKM. DNA for the CDR3: TGTGCCAGCAGTTTGATCGGCCACACAGATACGCAGTATTTT. Residues: CASSLIGHTDTQYF.

The chain employs TRBV19 and TRBJ2-1, with D perhaps TRBD2 (6 bases). Germline CDR1 reads LNHDA; CDR2 reads SQIVND (reference sequence). V dropped 6 bases and J dropped 0 bases, with 12 bases sitting between them. This CDR3 has 15 residues. CDR3 nucleotide sequence: TGTGCCAGTAGAAGGGTAGCGGACTCCTACAATGAGCAGTTCTTC. Its translation: CASRRVADSYNEQFF.

The gene calls are TRBV4-3 and TRBJ2-3; D possibly corresponds to TRBD2 (6 bases). Germline CDR1 reads LGHNA; CDR2 reads YSLEER. The CDR3 consists of 16 residues. V was pared by 4 bases and J by 0 bases, with 14 bases between. CDR3 residues: CASSRLRSGSTDTQYF. The CDR3 DNA follows: TGCGCCAGCAGCCGCCTTAGGAGCGGGAGCACAGATACGCAGTATTTT.

This rearrangement joins TRBV29-1 to TRBJ2-4; D unresolved. CDR1 and CDR2 from the germline V gene are SQVTM and ANQGSEA. V lost 3 bases and J lost 4, with 10 bases in between. The CDR3 spans 13 residues. The CDR3 loop is CSVETPPKNIQYF. CDR3 DNA sequence: TGCAGCGTTGAGACACCGCCAAAAAACATTCAGTACTTC.

The V call is TRBV5-6, the J call TRBJ2-7, with no clear D. The CDR3 is made up of 12 amino acids. Germline CDR1 and CDR2: SGHDT and YYEEEE. Trimming shortened V by 4 bases and J by 1 base, and 6 bases separated the two germline ends. The CDR3 loop is CASSLTSYEQYF. The CDR3 nucleotides read TGTGCCAGCAGCCTGACGTCCTACGAGCAGTACTTC.

This clone was detected once. This chain uses TRBV5-1 with TRBJ1-3; D might be TRBD1 (6 bases). The CDR3 contains 15 residues. The V gene lost 0 bases and the J gene lost 3 bases, with 10 bases spanning the gap. Germline lookup yields CDR1 SGHRS and CDR2 YFSETQ. The CDR3 reads CASSLGAGVGNTIYF. The CDR3 DNA is TGCGCCAGCAGCTTGGGGGCAGGGGTTGGAAACACCATATATTTT.

The rearrangement links TRBV9 to TRBJ1-1; weak D call: TRBD1 (5 bases). CDR1 SGDLS and CDR2 YYNGEE come from the germline V gene. The V end was cut by 3 bases, the J end by 0 bases, with 12 bases between. The CDR3 loop spans 15 amino acids. The CDR3 sequence: CASSAEQELNTEAFF. The CDR3 coding sequence is TGTGCCAGCAGCGCCGAACAGGAGCTGAACACTGAAGCTTTCTTT.

This chain uses TRBV5-6 with TRBJ1-2; D remains unclear. CDR1 is SGHDT, CDR2 YYEEEE, per germline. This CDR3 comprises 12 residues. Trimming cost V 0 bases and J 3 bases, with 3 bases left between them. CDR3: CASSLADYGYTF. In nucleotides, the CDR3 is TGTGCCAGCAGCTTGGCAGACTATGGCTACACCTTC.

The rearrangement joins TRBV27 to TRBJ2-7; a possible D gene is TRBD2 (5 bases). This CDR3 has 13 amino acids. The V gene's germline CDR1 is MNHEY and CDR2 SMNVEV (reference sequence). V lost 4 bases and J lost 3, with 10 bases in between. As DNA, the CDR3 is TGTGCCAGCAGTTCGGCCGGGGTCTACGAGCAGTACTTC. Its translation is CASSSAGVYEQYF.

The V gene is TRBV30, the J gene TRBJ1-2; 7 nucleotides line up with TRBD1. The V and J ends lost 5 bases and 3 bases, in that order; junction bases with no gene match: 6. Looked up from germline, CDR1 is GTSNPN and CDR2 is SVGIG (reference sequence). The CDR3 is made up of 13 amino acids. CDR3 region: CAWGTGTDYGYTF. The CDR3 bases are TGTGCCTGGGGAACCGGGACAGACTATGGCTACACCTTC.

This clone was seen more than once but under ten times. This sequence joins TRBV18 and TRBJ2-6; D gene unclear. Per the germline V gene, CDR1 is KGHSH and CDR2 is LQKENI. This CDR3 has 13 amino acids. V was pared by 2 bases and J by 3 bases, with 2 bases between. CDR3 coding DNA: TGTGCCAGCTCACCATTTGGGGCCAACGTCCTGACTTTC. Translated, it gives CASSPFGANVLTF.

This sequence joins TRBV28 and TRBJ1-5; 7 bases fit TRBD1. The germline gives CDR1 MDHEN, CDR2 SYDVKM. The CDR3 is 16 amino acids. V lost 6 bases, J lost 2 bases, and 10 bases stayed unmatched. The CDR3 bases are TGTGCCAGCAGACTGAACCCAGGGACAGGCAATCAGCCCCAGCATTTT. It codes for CASRLNPGTGNQPQHF.

The CDR3 sequence is CATPDRSNQPQHF. In nucleotides, the CDR3 is TGTGCCACTCCCGACAGAAGCAATCAGCCCCAGCATTTT. This sequence joins TRBV6-9 and TRBJ1-5; weak D call: TRBD1 (5 bases). Deletions cut 10 bases from V and 1 base from J, with 11 bases between. The CDR3 sequence is 13 residues long. Germline values: CDR1 MNHGY, CDR2 SVAAGI.

The chain joins TRBV27 to TRBJ2-1; D assignment may be TRBD1 or TRBD2 (7 bases each). The CDR3 is 16 residues long. Germline V lookup: CDR1 MNHEY, CDR2 SMNVEV (reference sequence). Trimming removed 7 bases from V and 4 bases from J, with 20 bases in between. CDR3 coding DNA: TGTGCCAGCACCCCAATTCCGCAGGGGGGGTACAATGAGCAGTTCTTC. Translating gives CASTPIPQGGYNEQFF.

V is TRBV28 and J is TRBJ2-1; 10 bases are shared with TRBD1. Germline V gene data show CDR1 as MDHEN and CDR2 as SYDVKM. Trimming at V came to 7 bases and at J to 6 bases, leaving 6 bases not matched to a gene. The length of the CDR3 is 14 residues. CDR3 region: CASKRDRGFNEQFF. CDR3 in DNA: TGTGCCAGCAAAAGGGACAGGGGATTCAATGAGCAGTTCTTC.

This clone is medium-sized. The V gene is TRBV4-1, the J gene TRBJ2-1; D perhaps matches TRBD1 (6 bases). The CDR3 runs 15 residues. Trimming stripped 5 bases from V and 5 bases from J, with 16 bases between. Germline V gene lookup returns CDR1 MGHRA and CDR2 YSYEKL. The CDR3 protein is CASSETGTQNNEQFF. The CDR3 coding sequence is TGCGCCAGCAGCGAAACCGGGACACAGAACAATGAGCAGTTCTTC.

This clone was recorded once. The V gene is TRBV28, the J gene TRBJ1-2; possible D gene TRBD1, 6 bases. Germline lookup yields CDR1 MDHEN and CDR2 SYDVKM. Deletions cut 6 bases from V and 5 bases from J, with 10 bases between. The CDR3 extends over 12 amino acids. This CDR3 is CASSWGLYGYTF. The CDR3 DNA is TGTGCCAGCAGCTGGGGGCTTTATGGCTACACCTTC.

The J gene is TRBJ2-7, the V gene TRBV5-6; tentatively, D is TRBD1 or TRBD2 (5 bases each). CDR1 and CDR2 (germline): SGHDT, YYEEEE. V shed 4 bases and J shed 2 bases, with 7 bases lying between them. The CDR3 contains 12 residues. CDR3 nucleotide sequence: TGTGCCAGCAGCACGGGACCCTACGAGCAGTACGTC. This gives the protein CASSTGPYEQYV.